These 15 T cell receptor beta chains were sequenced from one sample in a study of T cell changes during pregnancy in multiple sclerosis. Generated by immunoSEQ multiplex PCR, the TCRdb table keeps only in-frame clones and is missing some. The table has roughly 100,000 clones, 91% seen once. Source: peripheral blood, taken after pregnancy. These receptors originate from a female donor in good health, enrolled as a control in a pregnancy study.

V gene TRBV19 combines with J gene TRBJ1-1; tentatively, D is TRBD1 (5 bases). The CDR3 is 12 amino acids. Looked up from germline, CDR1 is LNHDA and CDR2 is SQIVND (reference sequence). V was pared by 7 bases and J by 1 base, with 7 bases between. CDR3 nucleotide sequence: TGTGCCAGTACCACAGGGAACACTGAAGCTTTCTTT. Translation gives CASTTGNTEAFF.

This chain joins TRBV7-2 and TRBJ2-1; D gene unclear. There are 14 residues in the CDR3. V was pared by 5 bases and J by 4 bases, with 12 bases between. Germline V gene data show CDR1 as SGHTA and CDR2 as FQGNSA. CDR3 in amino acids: CASSRFDSYNEQFF. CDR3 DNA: TGTGCCAGCAGCCGCTTCGATAGTTACAATGAGCAGTTCTTC.

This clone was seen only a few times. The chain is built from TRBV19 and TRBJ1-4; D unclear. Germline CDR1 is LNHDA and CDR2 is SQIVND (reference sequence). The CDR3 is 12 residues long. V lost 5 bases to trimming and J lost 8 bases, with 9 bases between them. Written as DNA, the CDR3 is TGTGCCAGTAGTGAGACTGGAGAAAAACTGTTTTTT. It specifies CASSETGEKLFF.

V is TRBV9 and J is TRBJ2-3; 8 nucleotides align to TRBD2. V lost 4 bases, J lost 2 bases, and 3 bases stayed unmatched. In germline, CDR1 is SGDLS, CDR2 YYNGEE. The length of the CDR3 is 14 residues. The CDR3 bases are TGTGCCAGCAGCAAGCGGGGGCTCACAGATACGCAGTATTTT. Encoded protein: CASSKRGLTDTQYF.

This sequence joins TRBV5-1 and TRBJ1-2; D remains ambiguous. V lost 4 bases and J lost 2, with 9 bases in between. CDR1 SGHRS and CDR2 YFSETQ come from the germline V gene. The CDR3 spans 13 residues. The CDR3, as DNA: TGCGCCAGCAGCCCCAGGATAAACTATGGCTACACCTTC. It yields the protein CASSPRINYGYTF. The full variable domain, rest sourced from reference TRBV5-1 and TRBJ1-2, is KAGVTQTPRYLIKTRGQQVTLSCSPISGHRSVSWYQQTPGQGLQFLFEYFSETQRNKGNFPGRFSGRQFSNSRSEMNVSTLELGDSALYLCASSPRINYGYTFGSGTRLTVV.

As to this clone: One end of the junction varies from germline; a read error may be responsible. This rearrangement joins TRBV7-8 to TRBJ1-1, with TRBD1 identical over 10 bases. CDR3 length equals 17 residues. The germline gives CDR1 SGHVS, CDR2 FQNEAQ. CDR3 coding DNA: TGTGCCAGCGGCTTAGTGGGACAGGGGCCGATGAACACTGAAGCTTTCTTT. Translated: CASGLVGQGPMNTEAFF.

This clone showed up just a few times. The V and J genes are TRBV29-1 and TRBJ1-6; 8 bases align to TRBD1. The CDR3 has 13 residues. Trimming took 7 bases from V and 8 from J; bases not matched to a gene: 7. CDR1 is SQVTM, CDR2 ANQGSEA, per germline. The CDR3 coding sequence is TGCAGCGCTGAGGACAGGGAGGATTCACCCCTCCACTTT. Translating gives CSAEDREDSPLHF.

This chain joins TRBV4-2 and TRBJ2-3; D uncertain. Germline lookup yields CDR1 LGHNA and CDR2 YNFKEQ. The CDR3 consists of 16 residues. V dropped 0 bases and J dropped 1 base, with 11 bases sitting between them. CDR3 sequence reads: CASSQDPRRGTDTQYF. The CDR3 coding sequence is TGTGCCAGCAGCCAAGATCCTAGACGTGGCACAGATACGCAGTATTTT.

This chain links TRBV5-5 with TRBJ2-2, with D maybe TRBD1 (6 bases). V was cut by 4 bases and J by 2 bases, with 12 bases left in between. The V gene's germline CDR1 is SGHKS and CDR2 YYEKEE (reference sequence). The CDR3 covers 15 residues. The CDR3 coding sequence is TGTGCCAGCAGCCCCGTCGGGACAAACACCGGGGAGCTGTTTTTT. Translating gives CASSPVGTNTGELFF.

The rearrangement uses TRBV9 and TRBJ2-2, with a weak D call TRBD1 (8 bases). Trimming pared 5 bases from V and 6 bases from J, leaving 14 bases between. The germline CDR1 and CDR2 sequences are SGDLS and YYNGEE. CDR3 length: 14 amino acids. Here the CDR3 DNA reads TGTGCCAGCAGGCGGACAGGGAGGGCCGGGGAGCTGTTTTTT. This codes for CASRRTGRAGELFF.

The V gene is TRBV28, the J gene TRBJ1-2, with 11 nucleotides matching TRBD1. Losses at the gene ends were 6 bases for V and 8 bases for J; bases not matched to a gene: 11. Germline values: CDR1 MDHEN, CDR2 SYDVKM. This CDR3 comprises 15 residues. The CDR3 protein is CASRFPGQGARGYTF. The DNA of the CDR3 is TGTGCCAGCAGGTTTCCAGGACAGGGGGCGAGAGGCTACACCTTC.

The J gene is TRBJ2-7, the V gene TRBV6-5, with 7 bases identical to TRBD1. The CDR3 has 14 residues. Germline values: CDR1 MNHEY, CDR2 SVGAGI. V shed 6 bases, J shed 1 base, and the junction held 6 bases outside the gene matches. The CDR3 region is CASREPGQSYEQYF. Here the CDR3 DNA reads TGTGCCAGCAGAGAACCGGGACAGTCCTACGAGCAGTACTTC.

The CDR3 DNA reads TGTGCCAGCAGCCCCAGGACAGCGGCCCCTGGAAACACCATATATTTT. It yields the protein CASSPRTAAPGNTIYF. The chain links TRBV4-2 to TRBJ1-3, with D possibly TRBD1 on 6 matching bases. CDR3 length: 16 amino acids. The V end was cut by 4 bases, the J end by 2 bases, with 15 bases between. Germline CDR1 and CDR2: LGHNA and YNFKEQ.

As DNA, the CDR3 is TGTGCCAGCAGCTTAACCGCGCCCAATGAGCAGTTCTTC. Its translation: CASSLTAPNEQFF. The chain carries TRBV7-9 and TRBJ2-1; no clear D. V lost 2 bases, J lost 6 bases, and 8 bases lay in between. Germline CDR1 and CDR2: SEHNR and FQNEAQ (reference sequence). This CDR3 is 13 amino acids long. Supplemented by reference TRBV7-9 and TRBJ2-1, the full variable domain reads DTGVSQNPRHKITKRGQNVTFRCDPISEHNRLYWYRQTLGQGPEFLTYFQNEAQLEKSRLLSDRFSAERPKGSFSTLEIQRTEQGDSAMYLCASSLTAPNEQFFGPGTRLTVL.

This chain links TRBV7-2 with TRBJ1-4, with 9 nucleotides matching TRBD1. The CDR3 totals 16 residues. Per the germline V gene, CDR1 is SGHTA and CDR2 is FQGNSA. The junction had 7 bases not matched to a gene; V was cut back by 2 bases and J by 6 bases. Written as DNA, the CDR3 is TGTGCCAGCAGCTTAATATACAGGGGGCAGGATGAAAAACTGTTTTTT. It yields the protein CASSLIYRGQDEKLFF.